This paragraph reports one T cell receptor (beta chain). Its antigen remains unidentified. Other DNA sequences within the sample encode an identical CDR3. The V segment lost 2 bases and the J segment 5 bases; nucleotides outside the gene matches: 3. This CDR3 is built from 15 residues. Germline CDR1 reads SGHNT; CDR2 reads YENEEA. Clones were read by immunoSEQ multiplex PCR, and TCRdb kept only the in-frame ones, dropping some. The sample holds nearly 110,000 clones, around 91% seen once. This entry comes from a study of T cell responses to AZD1222 COVID-19 vaccine. Turning to the study itself: Second-dose intervals of approximately 4 or approximately 12 weeks were pooled.

Study-level points and caveats: The donor cohort was predominantly white British with a female majority, and clonal diversity may have been underestimated. Two AZD1222 administrations were followed by greater Spike-specific TCR breadth and depth. Among vaccine-associated CD4 TCRs, coverage spanned spike, with dominance at 160-218 and 743-854.

Sequences were derived from peripheral blood, sampled on day 0 of AZD1222 vaccination. This TCR derives from an adult in good health. V is TRBV11-3 and J is TRBJ2-5; 12 nucleotides align to TRBD2. The CDR3 DNA reads as TGTGCCAGCAGCTTAACTAGCGGGGGGCCCGAGACCCAGTACTTC. Its protein product is CASSLTSGGPETQYF. The entire variable domain, with the rest obtained from reference TRBV11-3 and TRBJ2-5, is as follows: EAGVVQSPRYKIIEKKQPVAFWCNPISGHNTLYWYLQNLGQGPELLIRYENEEAVDDSQLPKDRFSAERLKGVDSTLKIQPAELGDSAVYLCASSLTSGGPETQYFGPGTRLLVL.